These 28 T cell receptor beta chains were sequenced from one sample in a study of blood T cell repertoires in COVID-19. Repertoires were generated with immunoSEQ multiplex PCR, while TCRdb's copy carries only in-frame clones and drops some. The table has approximately 47,000 clones, 86% seen once. The specimen sequenced was peripheral blood. The receptors here all came from a woman in her fifties or sixties with acute or convalescent COVID-19.

The chain links TRBV9 to TRBJ1-5; TRBD1 matches 8 bases. This CDR3 is 18 amino acids long. The germline CDR1 and CDR2 sequences are SGDLS and YYNGEE. V trimming: 0 bases; J trimming: 0 bases; junction bases outside the gene matches: 8. CDR3 region: CASSVGAGGASSNQPQHF. The CDR3 DNA is TGTGCCAGCAGCGTAGGGGCAGGGGGCGCCTCTAGCAATCAGCCCCAGCATTTT.

This chain uses TRBV19 with TRBJ1-2, with D possibly matching TRBD1 (5 bases). The V end was cut by 7 bases, the J end by 6 bases, with 24 bases between. CDR3 length: 16 amino acids. From germline, CDR1 is LNHDA and CDR2 SQIVND (reference sequence). The CDR3 here is CASTGREAQGGDGYTF. CDR3 DNA sequence: TGTGCCAGTACCGGAAGAGAGGCTCAGGGAGGAGATGGCTACACCTTC.

The V gene is TRBV27, the J gene TRBJ1-5, with 8 positions matching TRBD1. Germline CDR1 and CDR2: MNHEY and SMNVEV (reference sequence). Trimming at V came to 7 bases and at J to 6 bases, leaving 8 bases not matched to a gene. The CDR3 is 14 residues long. The CDR3 sequence: CASNPNRGGQPQHF. The CDR3 nucleotides read TGTGCCAGCAACCCCAACAGGGGGGGTCAGCCCCAGCATTTT.

The rearrangement joins TRBV6-5 to TRBJ1-4; a weak D match, TRBD1 (6 bases). The CDR3 is 13 residues long. Germline V gene lookup returns CDR1 MNHEY and CDR2 SVGAGI. V was clipped by 10 bases and J by 2 bases, with 11 bases between them. The CDR3 loop is CATRGITNEKLFF. DNA of the CDR3: TGTGCCACCAGGGGCATCACTAATGAAAAACTGTTTTTT.

This clone is medium-sized by share. The chain is built from TRBV5-1 and TRBJ2-3, with 8 bases that match TRBD2. V was clipped by 4 bases and J by 0 bases; unmatched bases: 7. Germline loops: CDR1 SGHRS, CDR2 YFSETQ. This CDR3 comprises 16 residues. The CDR3 nucleotides are TGCGCCAGCAGCGGTAATAGCGGGGCTAGCACAGATACGCAGTATTTT. Its translation: CASSGNSGASTDTQYF.

The CDR3 protein is CAWSPGRAGANVLTF. Here the CDR3 DNA reads TGTGCCTGGAGTCCGGGTCGGGCTGGGGCCAACGTCCTGACTTTC. The chain has TRBV30 and TRBJ2-6, with no clear D. Trimming took 2 bases from V and 2 from J, leaving 10 bases between them. Germline loops: CDR1 GTSNPN, CDR2 SVGIG (reference sequence). The CDR3 spans 15 residues.

This sequence joins TRBV19 and TRBJ1-2; D may be TRBD1 (6 bases). Germline V gene sequence: CDR1 LNHDA, CDR2 SQIVND (reference sequence). The CDR3 extends over 15 amino acids. V dropped 5 bases and J dropped 0 bases, with 13 bases sitting between them. CDR3 DNA: TGTGCCAGTAGTCCGGACAGCCGACCTAACTATGGCTACACCTTC. Translated, it gives CASSPDSRPNYGYTF.

This clone was recorded a few times. The rearrangement links TRBV27 to TRBJ1-6; 7 bases map to TRBD1. CDR1 MNHEY and CDR2 SMNVEV come from the germline V gene (reference sequence). The CDR3 is 17 residues long. J gave up 6 bases and V 7 bases, and 15 bases lay outside the gene matches. The CDR3 bases are TGTGCCAGCAAGAGGACAGGCAGTGGCCTTGGTAATTCACCCCTCCACTTT. It specifies CASKRTGSGLGNSPLHF.

This chain uses TRBV30 with TRBJ1-3; D not resolved. Trimming took off 0 bases at V and 3 bases at J, with 3 bases between the two ends. This CDR3 has 12 amino acids. Germline V gives CDR1 GTSNPN, CDR2 SVGIG (reference sequence). CDR3 sequence: CAWSVLGNTIYF. The CDR3 coding sequence is TGTGCCTGGAGTGTACTTGGAAACACCATATATTTT.

The chain has TRBV10-3 and TRBJ1-5; the D is unclear. The germline V and J ends were trimmed by 3 bases and 8 bases, with 17 bases remaining between them. From germline, CDR1 is ENHRY and CDR2 SYGVKD. There are 15 residues in the CDR3. The CDR3 nucleotides read TGTGCCATCAGTGAAAGGCCTGGGGAGCGCAAGCCCCAGCATTTT. Its protein is CAISERPGERKPQHF.

The chain uses TRBV9 and TRBJ2-3; D is undetermined. Trimming stripped 3 bases from V and 3 bases from J, with 2 bases between. There are 11 residues in the CDR3. From germline, CDR1 is SGDLS and CDR2 YYNGEE. The CDR3 region has the DNA TGTGCCAGCAGCGCGACAGATACGCAGTATTTT. Protein: CASSATDTQYF.

The J gene is TRBJ1-2, the V gene TRBV5-8; D is possibly TRBD1 (5 bases). The germline V gene encodes CDR1 SGHTS and CDR2 YDEGEE. The germline V and J ends were trimmed by 2 bases and 1 base, with 12 bases remaining between them. This CDR3 comprises 15 residues. The CDR3 nucleotides read TGTGCCAGCAGCTTCGTGGGACTCCTTAACTATGGCTACACCTTC. Translated, it gives CASSFVGLLNYGYTF.

The chain joins TRBV2 to TRBJ2-1; TRBD2 matches 8 bases. Germline V gives CDR1 SNHLY, CDR2 FYNNEI. The CDR3 is 16 residues long. V trimming: 7 bases; J trimming: 10 bases; junction bases outside the gene matches: 18. In DNA, the CDR3 is TGTGCCAGCATGGATATGGCGGGGGGCCCCAGGAGAGAGCAGTTCTTC. Translating it yields CASMDMAGGPRREQFF.

V usage is TRBV4-2 and J usage is TRBJ2-3; 13 bases agree with TRBD2. Germline V gene lookup returns CDR1 LGHNA and CDR2 YNFKEQ. The CDR3 extends over 18 amino acids. The V and J ends lost 0 bases and 2 bases, in that order; junction bases with no gene match: 5. The CDR3 loop reads CASSQDSLAGGYTDTQYF. The CDR3 DNA is TGTGCCAGCAGCCAAGATTCACTAGCGGGAGGGTACACAGATACGCAGTATTTT.

The rearrangement joins TRBV9 to TRBJ1-1; D is perhaps TRBD1 (5 bases). CDR1 and CDR2 from the germline V gene are SGDLS and YYNGEE. CDR3 length: 15 residues. Trimming cost V 3 bases and J 1 base, with 13 bases left between them. The CDR3 sequence: CASSATPTANTEAFF. The CDR3, as DNA: TGTGCCAGCAGCGCCACCCCGACAGCGAACACTGAAGCTTTCTTT.

This clone was seen a few times. The genes are TRBV5-1 and TRBJ1-1; 7 bases line up with TRBD1. The CDR3 consists of 12 residues. V was clipped by 4 bases and J by 11 bases; unmatched bases: 8. CDR1 SGHRS and CDR2 YFSETQ come from the germline V gene. This CDR3 is CASSIDREAAFF. The CDR3 region has the DNA TGCGCCAGCAGCATAGACAGGGAGGCCGCTTTCTTT.

This chain connects TRBV10-1 to TRBJ2-1, with D perhaps TRBD2 (6 bases). CDR1 WNHNN and CDR2 SYGVQD come from the germline V gene (reference sequence). With 0 bases removed from V and 7 bases from J, the gap between germline ends came to 13 bases. The CDR3 covers 15 residues. Here the CDR3 reads CASSESLGAGNEQFF. The CDR3 DNA reads as TGCGCCAGCAGTGAGTCTCTAGGTGCGGGGAATGAGCAGTTCTTC.

V usage is TRBV3-1 (or the pseudogene TRBV3-2) and J usage is TRBJ2-7; TRBD1 is a possible D gene (6 bases). V lost 3 bases and J 7 bases, leaving 16 bases between the germline ends. This CDR3 has 14 residues. CDR1 is LGHDT and CDR2 is YNNKEL in the germline V gene (reference sequence). DNA of the CDR3: TGTGCCAGCAGCCACACAGGGAAGAAAGAAGAGCAGTACTTC. Protein sequence: CASSHTGKKEEQYF.

The chain is built from TRBV30 and TRBJ1-1, with 10 positions matching TRBD1. CDR3 length: 14 amino acids. Unmatched junction bases numbered 7, after V lost 5 bases and J lost 4 bases. The germline gives CDR1 GTSNPN, CDR2 SVGIG (reference sequence). CDR3 in DNA: TGTGCCTGGGTGGACAGGGGGTGGGGCACTGAAGCTTTCTTT. Residues: CAWVDRGWGTEAFF. The variable domain in full, completed from reference TRBV30 and TRBJ1-1, reads SQTIHQWPATLVQPVGSPLSLECTVEGTSNPNLYWYRQAAGRGLQLLFYSVGIGQISSEVPQNLSASRPQDRQFILSSKKLLLSDSGFYLCAWVDRGWGTEAFFGQGTRLTVV.

The count of this clone is one. The V and J genes are TRBV12-3 or TRBV12-4 and TRBJ1-5; no definite D call. Trimming left V 5 bases short and J 5 bases short, with 10 bases between. The CDR3 spans 13 residues. CDR3 in amino acids: CASSLLPDQPQHF. The CDR3 bases are TGTGCCAGCAGTCTTTTGCCGGATCAGCCCCAGCATTTT.

The V call is TRBV29-1, the J call TRBJ2-7; D possibly corresponds to TRBD1 (6 bases). This CDR3 spans 12 amino acids. CDR1 SQVTM and CDR2 ANQGSEA come from the germline V gene. Deletions cut 6 bases from V and 2 bases from J, with 11 bases between. This CDR3 reads CSVRQETYEQYF. The DNA for the CDR3 is TGCAGCGTACGACAGGAAACCTACGAGCAGTACTTC.

The chain employs TRBV7-2 and TRBJ1-4; 7 bases agree with TRBD1. The germline V gene encodes CDR1 SGHTA and CDR2 FQGNSA. The CDR3 totals 16 residues. With 1 base clipped from V and 4 bases from J, the junction kept 6 bases outside the gene matches. The CDR3 bases are TGTGCCAGCAGCTTAGGACAGGGACTTAGTAATGAAAAACTGTTTTTT. It codes for CASSLGQGLSNEKLFF.

The chain combines TRBV3-1 (or the pseudogene TRBV3-2) with TRBJ1-3; D call uncertain. V was trimmed by 1 base and J by 3 bases, leaving 7 bases between them. The CDR3 consists of 14 residues. Germline-derived CDR1 and CDR2 are LGHDT and YNNKEL (reference sequence). The CDR3 is CASSQGGLGNTIYF. DNA of the CDR3: TGTGCCAGCAGCCAAGGAGGGCTTGGAAACACCATATATTTT.

This sequence joins TRBV5-1 and TRBJ2-1, with 7 bases that match TRBD2. Per germline, CDR1 SGHRS and CDR2 YFSETQ. The CDR3 spans 14 residues. With V trimmed by 6 bases and J by 11 bases, 14 bases remained unmatched. The DNA of the CDR3 is TGCGCCAGCACCCCCGGGCGGGAGACTTCTAAGCAGTTCTTC. Translating gives CASTPGRETSKQFF.

The chain uses TRBV2 and TRBJ2-1; 13 nucleotides align to TRBD2. The CDR3 has 15 residues. V lost 5 bases and J lost 9; bases outside the gene matches: 7. Germline V gene data show CDR1 as SNHLY and CDR2 as FYNNEI. The CDR3 bases are TGTGCCAGCAGTCTCGGACTAGCGGGAGTAGGTGAGCAGTTCTTC. Protein product: CASSLGLAGVGEQFF.

CDR3 amino acids: CASSITGTGYQETQYF. DNA of the CDR3: TGTGCCAGCAGCATAACCGGGACAGGCTATCAAGAGACCCAGTACTTC. The V and J genes are TRBV3-1 (or the pseudogene TRBV3-2) and TRBJ2-5; 8 bases match TRBD1. This CDR3 comprises 16 residues. CDR1 is LGHDT and CDR2 is YNNKEL in the germline V gene (reference sequence). J was trimmed by 2 bases and V by 5 bases; bases with no gene match: 10.

The V gene is TRBV5-1, the J gene TRBJ2-5; 10 nucleotides match TRBD1. V shed 0 bases and J 2 bases; nucleotides not matched to a gene: 4. The CDR3 has 16 residues. Germline loops: CDR1 SGHRS, CDR2 YFSETQ. The DNA for the CDR3 is TGCGCCAGCAGCTTGGGGGGGACAGGGGCGCAAGAGACCCAGTACTTC. Amino acids: CASSLGGTGAQETQYF.

This clone was observed once. The chain joins TRBV3-1 (or the pseudogene TRBV3-2) to TRBJ1-3; D gene ambiguous. Trimming took 8 bases from V and 7 from J, leaving 12 bases between them. Per the germline V gene, CDR1 is LGHDT and CDR2 is YNNKEL (reference sequence). The CDR3 totals 12 residues. CDR3 residues: CASAHSRNTIYF. CDR3 nucleotide sequence: TGTGCCAGCGCGCACTCGAGGAACACCATATATTTT.